Described below is a single TCR beta chain sequence and its context. The data stem from a study of blood T cell repertoires in COVID-19. Study-level background: T cells, B-cell-depleted T cells, or PBMCs supplied cDNA or gDNA.

The assay was immunoSEQ multiplex PCR, and TCRdb's table has in-frame clones only and misses some. The top ten clones hold about 4.4% of a sample with 200,000 to 300,000 clones, 75% to 85% of them seen once. The receptor comes from a woman aged 70-85 years with acute or convalescent COVID-19. Input material: peripheral blood.

CDR3 in amino acids: CASSPQGLDYTF. CDR3 nucleotides: TGTGCCAGCAGCCCCCAGGGTCTAGACTACACCTTC. The chain carries TRBV7-9 and TRBJ1-2; D is possibly TRBD1 (5 bases). The CDR3 spans 12 residues. Trimming shortened V by 5 bases and J by 10 bases, and 14 bases separated the two germline ends. From germline, CDR1 is SEHNR and CDR2 FQNEAQ (reference sequence). The whole variable domain, remainder taken from reference TRBV7-9 and TRBJ1-2, is DTGVSQNPRHKITKRGQNVTFRCDPISEHNRLYWYRQTLGQGPEFLTYFQNEAQLEKSRLLSDRFSAERPKGSFSTLEIQRTEQGDSAMYLCASSPQGLDYTFGSGTRLTVV.